This TCR beta chain is drawn from a study of T cells in Graves' hyperthyroidism and ophthalmopathy (dated by TCRdb to 2018 to 2020). Looking at the study overall: Peripheral blood was sampled at the time of initial diagnosis, prior to any treatment. A discovery cohort of about a hundred patients, roughly 43 with Graves' ophthalmopathy and fewer than 65 with stable Graves' hyperthyroidism, was used to find distinguishing TCR V-J signatures. Whether ophthalmopathy could be predicted prospectively was tested in an independent validation cohort made up of approximately 19 hyperthyroidism patients plus 17 patients who later progressed to ophthalmopathy. The approximately 100 discovery patients were randomly divided into training and test sets at a 7:3 ratio. Thyroid tissue and blood T-cell repertoires from more than 5 Graves' hyperthyroidism patients were also compared in the study. After sampling, hyperthyroidism patients received methimazole starting at 30 mg daily, and ophthalmopathy patients received high-dose intravenous methylprednisolone. The paper reports TCR Vbeta CDR3 sequencing of approximately 140 peripheral blood samples: under 45 ophthalmopathy, roughly 74 hyperthyroidism and roughly 17 progressor patients. The investigation overall reported the following: No statistical method was used to fix the sample size in advance, and group allocation was not hidden from the investigators. Most expanded thyroid clonotypes (frequency above 0.001) were also found in blood, which suggests that blood repertoires may mirror thyroid immune responses. A 13 V-J signature model separated ophthalmopathy from stable hyperthyroidism, with nearly 90% sensitivity and roughly 84% specificity in cross-validation and 80%/75% in testing. In validation, progression to ophthalmopathy was predicted by the model with 65% to 71% sensitivity and roughly 72% specificity, a median of roughly 6 months before onset.

The TCR beta CDR3 regions were amplified from RNA transcripts. For the first round of RT-PCR on the TCR CDR3, the HTBI primer set was used together with the Qiagen OneStep RT-PCR kit. A second multiplex PCR round built the libraries, followed by size selection and purification. The libraries were sequenced on an Illumina HiSeq2000 using paired-end 100 bp reads. The published analysis was carried out like this. SOAPnuke was used to process the raw data, removing reads that contained adapters or uncalled bases, had a mean Phred below 15, or lacked an exact match to the constant primer or identifier. COPE v1.2.5 was used to merge high-quality paired reads, and clonotypes were defined as unique nucleotide sequences. MiTCR v1.1 was used to align clonotypes to the IMGT TRBV, TRBD and TRBJ reference segments. Only V-J combinations with frequency above 0.0001, covering about 99% of repertoires, were analysed. A TCS score was defined as the ratio between F50 (clonal expansion) and ExV (chaos), using BLOSUM62-based TCRdist between CDR3 peptides within each V-J. Welch's t-statistics and random forest reduced roughly 530 V-J features to roughly 13, which were used in a naive Bayes classifier (R e1071). TCRdb trimmed public reads at Q25 via fastp, called clones via MiXCR and kept in-frame beta chains. Each CDR3 protein appears once, grouped with its most common genes and DNA. TCRdb's processing, not the authors' own work, is the source of the V and J calls. Recorded for this sample are 350,000 to 400,000 distinct CDR3 sequences; approximately 15% of them occurred a single time. The ten largest clones take up 30% to 35% of the sample.

This clonotype came up many times. No cognate antigen has been identified for it. There are no base qualities to consult, and no much larger clone falls within one base. Graves' hyperthyroidism was defined as stable when no progression to ophthalmopathy occurred over 18 months of follow-up. Hyperthyroidism patients were newly diagnosed, with disease duration under 2 months, and aged 18 to 65 years. The study excluded patients with uncontrolled infections, other autoimmune diseases, pregnancy or lactation. Diagnoses were based on clinical symptoms, serum thyroxine and TRAb, thyroid ultrasound and orbital computed tomography. Ficoll-Paque density gradient centrifugation was used to isolate PBMCs from 10 ml of fresh peripheral blood. Total RNA was extracted with Trizol reagent, and quality was checked on an Agilent 2100 Bioanalyzer. The CDR1 and CDR2 encoded by the germline V gene are SQVTM and ANQGSEA. The CDR3 goes from the cysteine to the phenylalanine over 17 residues. Just CDR3 DNA is preserved here, 51 bases in frame from base 1. Ends trimmed: V by 7 bases, J by 0 bases; bases unmatched to a gene: 14.

The receptor was derived from a woman under 40 with Graves' hyperthyroidism. The specimen sequenced was blood. The rearrangement joined TRBV29-1 to TRBJ2-3; 9 bases in the middle match TRBD1. The DNA sequence follows: TGCAGCGGACGAAAAGGACAGGGGCCCTCTAGCACAGATACGCAGTATTTT. This encodes CSGRKGQGPSSTDTQYF.